This record covers a single T cell receptor (beta chain). Relative to the germline gene, one junction end is altered; a read error may explain this. This record comes from a study of blood T cell repertoires in COVID-19. Whole-study context: COVID-19 samples, acute and convalescent, were from the United States, Italy and Spain. T cells, B-cell-depleted T cells, or PBMCs provided the cDNA or gDNA that served as material.

In the authors' workflow: Amplification from reference gene primers served as the basis for estimated nucleated cell counts. Clones were sequenced by immunoSEQ multiplex PCR, and TCRdb holds only the in-frame ones, with some missing. D and trimming come from the DNA, and the V and J calls and clone size come from that table. The sample has some 160,000 clones, around 90% seen once; the top ten hold 2.5% to 3%. Followed over time, Seattle patients had been enrolled while infection was active. Germline CDR1 and CDR2: KGHSH and LQKENI. CDR3 length: 12 amino acids. The sample taken for sequencing was peripheral blood. The receptor comes from an elderly woman with COVID-19, enrolled during active disease. V is TRBV18 and J is TRBJ1-2; D may be TRBD1 (6 bases). The CDR3 bases are TGTGCCAGCTCAACGGACAGTAAGAGAATTAAATTC. Amino acid sequence: CASSTDSKRIKF.